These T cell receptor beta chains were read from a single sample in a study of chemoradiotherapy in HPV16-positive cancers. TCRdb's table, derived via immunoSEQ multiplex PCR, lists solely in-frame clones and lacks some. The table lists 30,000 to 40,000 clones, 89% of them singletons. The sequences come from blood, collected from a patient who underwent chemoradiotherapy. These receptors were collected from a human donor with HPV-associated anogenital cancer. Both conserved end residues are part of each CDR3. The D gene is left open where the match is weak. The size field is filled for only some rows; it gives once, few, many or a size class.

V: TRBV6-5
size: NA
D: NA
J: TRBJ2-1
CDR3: CASSLRESYNEQFF
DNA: TGTGCCAGCAGTTTAAGGGAGTCCTACAATGAGCAGTTCTTC

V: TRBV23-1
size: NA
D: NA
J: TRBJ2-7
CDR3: CASSHLGGEHYEQYF
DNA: TGCGCCAGCAGTCATTTGGGAGGAGAACACTACGAGCAGTACTTC

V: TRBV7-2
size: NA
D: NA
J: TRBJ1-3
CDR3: CASSLARGGLANTIYF
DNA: TGTGCCAGCAGCTTAGCGCGGGGAGGGCTGGCAAACACCATATATTTT

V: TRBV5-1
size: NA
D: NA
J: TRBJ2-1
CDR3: CASSLEQGREQFF
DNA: TGCGCCAGCAGCTTGGAACAGGGGAGGGAGCAGTTCTTC

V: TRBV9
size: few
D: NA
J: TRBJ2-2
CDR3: CASSVVGAWGINTGELFF
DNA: TGTGCCAGCAGCGTAGTTGGGGCGTGGGGGATTAACACCGGGGAGCTGTTTTTT

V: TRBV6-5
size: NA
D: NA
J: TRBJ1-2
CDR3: CASSYSTESGYTF
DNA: TGTGCCAGCAGTTACTCGACAGAGTCGGGCTACACCTTC

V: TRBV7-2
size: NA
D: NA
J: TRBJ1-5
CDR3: CASSLGGRSNQPQHF
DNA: TGTGCCAGCAGCTTAGGGGGGAGAAGCAATCAGCCCCAGCATTTT

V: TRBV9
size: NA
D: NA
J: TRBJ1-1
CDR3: CASSALRKNTEAFF
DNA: TGTGCCAGCAGCGCCCTAAGGAAGAACACTGAAGCTTTCTTT

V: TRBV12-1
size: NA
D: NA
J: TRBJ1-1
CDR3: CASSFAGLMNTEAFF
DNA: TGTGCCAGCAGCTTTGCCGGACTCATGAACACTGAAGCTTTCTTT

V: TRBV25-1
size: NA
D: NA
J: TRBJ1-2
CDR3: CASSPRGGSYGYTF
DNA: TGTGCCAGCAGTCCAAGGGGGGGAAGCTATGGCTACACCTTC

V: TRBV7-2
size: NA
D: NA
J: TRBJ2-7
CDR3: CASSPLTGYEQYF
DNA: TGTGCCAGCAGCCCGCTAACAGGCTACGAGCAGTACTTC

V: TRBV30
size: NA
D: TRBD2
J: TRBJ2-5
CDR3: CAWSLNSGGPGEETQYF
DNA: TGTGCCTGGAGCCTTAATAGCGGGGGGCCTGGGGAAGAGACCCAGTACTTC

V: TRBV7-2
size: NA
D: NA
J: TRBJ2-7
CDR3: CASSSDGEQYF
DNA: TGTGCCAGCAGCTCCGACGGGGAGCAGTACTTC

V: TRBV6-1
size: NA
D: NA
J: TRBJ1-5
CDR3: CASSRVGSNQPQHF
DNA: TGTGCCAGCTCCAGGGTGGGGAGCAATCAGCCCCAGCATTTT

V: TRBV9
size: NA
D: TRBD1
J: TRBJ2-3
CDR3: CASKRGHTDTQYF
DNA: TGTGCCAGCAAAAGGGGGCACACAGATACGCAGTATTTT

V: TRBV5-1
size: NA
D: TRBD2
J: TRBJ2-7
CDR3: CASSRVPGTSEQYF
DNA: TGCGCCAGCAGCCGAGTTCCGGGGACTAGCGAGCAGTACTTC

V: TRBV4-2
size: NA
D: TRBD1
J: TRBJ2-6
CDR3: CASSQDEEGQGASGANVLTF
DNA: TGTGCCAGCAGCCAAGACGAGGAAGGACAGGGGGCATCTGGGGCCAACGTCCTGACTTTC

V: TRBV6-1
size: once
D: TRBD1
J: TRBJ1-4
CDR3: CASTTGGTNEKLFF
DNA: TGTGCCAGCACCACAGGGGGCACTAATGAAAAACTGTTTTTT

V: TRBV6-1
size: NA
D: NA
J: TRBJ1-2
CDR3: CASRTPLGRDYGYTF
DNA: TGTGCCAGCAGGACCCCCTTGGGGCGAGACTATGGCTACACCTTC

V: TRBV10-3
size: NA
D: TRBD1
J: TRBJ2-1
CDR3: CAISVGQGSGEQFF
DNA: TGTGCCATCAGTGTGGGACAGGGGTCGGGTGAGCAGTTCTTC

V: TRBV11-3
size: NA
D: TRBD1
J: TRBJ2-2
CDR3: CASSSGQGAFGRPGELFF
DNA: TGTGCCAGCAGTTCTGGACAGGGGGCCTTCGGAAGGCCCGGGGAGCTGTTTTTT

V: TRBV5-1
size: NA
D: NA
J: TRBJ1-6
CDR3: CASSPYNSYNSPLHF
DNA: TGCGCCAGCAGCCCTTACAACTCCTATAATTCACCCCTCCACTTT

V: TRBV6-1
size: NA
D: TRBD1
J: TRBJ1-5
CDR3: CASSEAGTGGNQPQHF
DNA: TGTGCCAGCAGTGAAGCGGGGACAGGGGGAAACCAGCCCCAGCATTTT

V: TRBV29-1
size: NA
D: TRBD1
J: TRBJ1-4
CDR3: CSATATGVANEKLFF
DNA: TGCAGCGCCACGGCCACAGGGGTGGCTAATGAAAAACTGTTTTTT

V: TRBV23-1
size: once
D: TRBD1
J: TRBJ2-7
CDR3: CASSQSIGQGDPYEQYF
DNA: TGCGCCAGCAGTCAATCGATTGGGCAGGGGGATCCCTACGAGCAGTACTTC

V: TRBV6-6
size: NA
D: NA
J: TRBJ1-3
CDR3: CASSYGSTGNTIYF
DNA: TGTGCCAGCAGTTACGGCTCTACCGGAAACACCATATATTTT

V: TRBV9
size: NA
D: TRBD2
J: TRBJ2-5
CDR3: CASSGPSGPQETQYF
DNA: TGTGCCAGCAGCGGCCCTAGCGGGCCGCAAGAGACCCAGTACTTC

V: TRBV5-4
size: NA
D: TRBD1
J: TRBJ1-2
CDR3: CASTRGVGGTGVYGYTF
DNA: TGTGCCAGCACTCGGGGGGTTGGCGGGACAGGGGTCTATGGCTACACCTTC

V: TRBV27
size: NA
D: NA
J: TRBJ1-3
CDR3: CASSLQGPDGNTIYF
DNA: TGTGCCAGCAGTTTACAGGGCCCGGATGGAAACACCATATATTTT

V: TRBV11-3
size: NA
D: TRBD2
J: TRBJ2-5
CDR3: CASSFSAGGPVGETQYF
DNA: TGTGCCAGCAGCTTCTCGGCGGGAGGGCCCGTAGGGGAGACCCAGTACTTC

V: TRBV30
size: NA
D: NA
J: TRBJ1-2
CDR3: CAWSAGEAGGYTF
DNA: TGTGCCTGGAGTGCCGGGGAGGCGGGTGGCTACACCTTC

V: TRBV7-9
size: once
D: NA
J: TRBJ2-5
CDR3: CASSLEVLGTQYF
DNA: TGTGCCAGCAGCTTAGAAGTCCTTGGGACCCAGTACTTC

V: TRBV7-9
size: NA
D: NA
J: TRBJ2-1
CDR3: CASSLIGGASYNEQFF
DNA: TGTGCCAGCAGCTTAATTGGGGGGGCCTCCTACAATGAGCAGTTCTTC

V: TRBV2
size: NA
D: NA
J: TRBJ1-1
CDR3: CASKIGWNTEAFF
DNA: TGTGCCAGCAAAATAGGGTGGAACACTGAAGCTTTCTTT

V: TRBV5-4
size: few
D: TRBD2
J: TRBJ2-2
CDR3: CASKRQASGGTGELFF
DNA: TGTGCCAGCAAACGGCAGGCTAGCGGGGGAACCGGGGAGCTGTTTTTT

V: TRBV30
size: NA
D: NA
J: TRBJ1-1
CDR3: CAWNGGTTEAFF
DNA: TGTGCCTGGAACGGTGGAACCACTGAAGCTTTCTTT

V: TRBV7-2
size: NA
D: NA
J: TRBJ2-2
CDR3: CASSLAGADTGELFF
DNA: TGTGCCAGCAGCTTAGCCGGTGCCGACACCGGGGAGCTGTTTTTT

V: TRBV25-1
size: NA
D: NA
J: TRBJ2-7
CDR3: CASSVGYEQYF
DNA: TGTGCCAGCAGTGTAGGGTACGAGCAGTACTTC

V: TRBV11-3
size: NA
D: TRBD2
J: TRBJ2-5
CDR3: CASSRTSEETQYF
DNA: TGTGCCAGCAGCCGGACTAGCGAGGAGACCCAGTACTTC

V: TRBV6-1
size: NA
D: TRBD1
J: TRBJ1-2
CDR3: CASSEGAGGYYGYTF
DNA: TGTGCCAGCAGTGAAGGGGCAGGGGGCTACTATGGCTACACCTTC

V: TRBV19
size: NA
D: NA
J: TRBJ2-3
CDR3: CASSPQGDTQYF
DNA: TGTGCCAGTAGTCCCCAGGGGGATACGCAGTATTTT

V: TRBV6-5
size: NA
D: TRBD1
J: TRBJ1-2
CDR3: CASSSDRGSFNGYTF
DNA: TGTGCCAGCAGTTCGGACAGGGGAAGCTTTAATGGCTACACCTTC

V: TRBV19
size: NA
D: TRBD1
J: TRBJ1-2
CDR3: CASSTQGVGGYTF
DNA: TGTGCCAGTAGTACCCAGGGGGTTGGTGGCTACACCTTC

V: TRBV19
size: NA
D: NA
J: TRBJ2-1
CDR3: CASSRLQGESNEQFF
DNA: TGTGCCAGTAGCCGACTTCAGGGAGAGAGCAATGAGCAGTTCTTC

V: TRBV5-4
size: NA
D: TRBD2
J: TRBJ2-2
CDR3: CASSLQRGANTGELFF
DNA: TGTGCCAGCAGCTTGCAGCGGGGGGCGAACACCGGGGAGCTGTTTTTT

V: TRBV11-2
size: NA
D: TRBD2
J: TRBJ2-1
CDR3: CASSKRGGPYNEQFF
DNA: TGTGCCAGCAGCAAGCGGGGCGGGCCTTACAATGAGCAGTTCTTC

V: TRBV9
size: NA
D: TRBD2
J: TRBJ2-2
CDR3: CASSAVAGGTGELFF
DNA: TGTGCCAGCAGCGCCGTAGCGGGAGGAACCGGGGAGCTGTTTTTT

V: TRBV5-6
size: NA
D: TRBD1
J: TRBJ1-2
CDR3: CASSTYRGLGYGYTF
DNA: TGTGCCAGCAGCACCTACAGGGGGCTCGGCTATGGCTACACCTTC

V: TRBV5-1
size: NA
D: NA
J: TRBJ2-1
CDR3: CASSLAAVSGNEQFF
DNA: TGCGCCAGCAGCTTGGCGGCGGTATCGGGGAATGAGCAGTTCTTC

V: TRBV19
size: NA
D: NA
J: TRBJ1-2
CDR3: CASRNSRTGYTF
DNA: TGTGCCAGTAGGAATAGTAGGACTGGCTACACCTTC

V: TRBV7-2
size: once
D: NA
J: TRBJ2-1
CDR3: CASSFRYRDNEQFF
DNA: TGTGCCAGCAGCTTCCGCTACAGGGACAATGAGCAGTTCTTC

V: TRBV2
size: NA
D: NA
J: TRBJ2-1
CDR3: CASSETIGLGEQFF
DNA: TGTGCCAGCAGTGAAACGATAGGGTTGGGTGAGCAGTTCTTC

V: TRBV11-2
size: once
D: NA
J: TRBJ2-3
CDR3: CASSLGTTSTDTQYF
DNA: TGTGCCAGCAGCTTAGGGACAACTAGCACAGATACGCAGTATTTT

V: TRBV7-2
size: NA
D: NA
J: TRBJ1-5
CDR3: CASSLWDRQPQHF
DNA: TGTGCCAGCAGCTTATGGGACCGGCAGCCCCAGCATTTT

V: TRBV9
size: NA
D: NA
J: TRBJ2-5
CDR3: CASSRTGEVGTQYF
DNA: TGTGCCAGCAGCCGGACGGGAGAAGTGGGGACCCAGTACTTC